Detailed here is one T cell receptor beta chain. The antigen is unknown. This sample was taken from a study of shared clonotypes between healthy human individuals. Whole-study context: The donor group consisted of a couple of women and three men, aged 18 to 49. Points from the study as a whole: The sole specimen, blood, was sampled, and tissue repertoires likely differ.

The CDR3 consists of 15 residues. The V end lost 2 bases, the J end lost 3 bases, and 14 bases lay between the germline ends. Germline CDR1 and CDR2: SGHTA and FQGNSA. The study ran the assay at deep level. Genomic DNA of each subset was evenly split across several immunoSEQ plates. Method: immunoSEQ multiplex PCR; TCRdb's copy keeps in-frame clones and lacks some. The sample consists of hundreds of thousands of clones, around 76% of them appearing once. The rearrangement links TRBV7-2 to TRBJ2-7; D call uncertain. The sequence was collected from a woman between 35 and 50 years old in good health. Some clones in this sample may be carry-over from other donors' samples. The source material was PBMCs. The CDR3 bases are TGTGCCAGCAGCTTACTAGGGTCGGGTGACTACGAGCAGTACTTC. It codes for CASSLLGSGDYEQYF.